Each of the 6 T cell receptor beta chains below was sequenced from the same sample in a study of CD8 T cells in ankylosing spondylitis. TCRdb used MiXCR to reprocess the 5' RACE reads, holding one entry per CDR3 protein. This repertoire shows about 270,000 distinct CDR3 sequences, roughly 32% found once; its top ten account for about 4.2%. The sequencing sample was made of blood, either unsorted or a sorted T cell fraction (not recorded which). These receptors came from a male donor with ankylosing spondylitis or in good health (not recorded which).

The V and J genes are TRBV9 and TRBJ2-3; D may be TRBD2 (5 bases). This CDR3 region has 15 residues. CDR1 SGDLS and CDR2 YYNGEE come from the germline V gene. V shed 2 bases and J shed 1 base, with 11 bases lying between them. The CDR3 loop reads CASSVSGRGTDTQYF. The CDR3, as DNA: TGTGCCAGCAGCGTTAGTGGGAGAGGCACAGATACGCAGTATTTT.

DNA of the CDR3: TGCGCCAGCAGCTTGTTAGGGGCTCAAGAGACCCAGTACTTC. Translated, it gives CASSLLGAQETQYF. The chain employs TRBV5-1 and TRBJ2-5, with TRBD1 as a possible D gene (5 bases). This CDR3 region has 14 residues. V was shortened by 1 base and J by 2 bases, with 9 bases between the two germline ends. Per germline, CDR1 SGHRS and CDR2 YFSETQ.

The V gene is TRBV20-1, the J gene TRBJ2-2, with 11 bases lining up with TRBD2. Germline V gene sequence: CDR1 DFQATT, CDR2 SNEGSKA (reference sequence). This CDR3 spans 18 amino acids. Trimming took 0 bases from V and 0 from J; bases not matched to a gene: 6. The CDR3 loop is CSARDLAGGHANTGELFF. DNA of the CDR3: TGCAGTGCTAGAGACCTAGCGGGGGGCCACGCGAACACCGGGGAGCTGTTTTTT.

The V gene is TRBV10-3, the J gene TRBJ2-6; 10 nucleotides align to TRBD1. V shed 2 bases and J 6 bases; nucleotides not matched to a gene: 1. The CDR3 length is 15 residues. The V gene's germline CDR1 is ENHRY and CDR2 SYGVKD. In nucleotides, the CDR3 is TGTGCCATCAGTGAGAGACAGGGGGCGGCCAACGTCCTGACTTTC. Its translation is CAISERQGAANVLTF.

This chain joins TRBV7-6 and TRBJ2-6, with unresolved D. From germline, CDR1 is SGHVS and CDR2 FNYEAQ. Trimming removed 5 bases from V and 4 bases from J, with 12 bases in between. The CDR3 has 15 residues. CDR3 sequence: CASSPLASGANVLTF. The CDR3 DNA follows: TGTGCCAGCAGCCCCCTTGCGAGCGGGGCCAACGTCCTGACTTTC.

The V and J genes are TRBV7-8 and TRBJ1-2, with 7 nucleotides matching TRBD1. Germline-derived CDR1 and CDR2 are SGHVS and FQNEAQ. The CDR3 is 14 residues long. V was pared by 4 bases and J by 4 bases, with 6 bases of the junction left unmatched. CDR3 sequence (DNA): TGTGCCAGCAGCTGGGGGACAGCCCTCTATGGCTACACCTTC. Translation gives CASSWGTALYGYTF.